This T cell receptor (beta chain) was profiled in a study of control samples from healthy donors and cancer patients. This clone is medium-sized by share. The V gene lost 0 bases and the J gene lost 13 bases, with 12 bases spanning the gap. This CDR3 has 12 residues. Looked up from germline, CDR1 is SGHDN and CDR2 is FVKESK. Repertoires were generated with immunoSEQ multiplex PCR, while TCRdb's copy carries only in-frame clones and drops some. Altogether 75,000 to 95,000 clones are present, about nine tenths being singletons, with the ten largest covering more than 3.5%. The TCR sequence derives from a woman under 30 in good health. The chain employs TRBV14 and TRBJ1-1; no clear D. Sequenced: blood. The CDR3, as DNA: TGTGCCAGCAGCCAAGATCGGCGATCTGGTTTCTTT. Its translation is CASSQDRRSGFF.